This TCR beta chain comes out of a study of beta chain features in type 1 diabetes. Expressed TCRB transcripts got sequenced, as all isolated RNA was reverse transcribed. Approximately 3.4 million reads, on average, came from each naive, central memory and regulatory T cell sample. The table came from immunoSEQ multiplex PCR; TCRdb's copy has only in-frame clones and leaves some out. In the table there are hundreds of thousands of clones, 15% of which are singletons. This clone showed up just a few times. The CDR3 has 16 amino acids. The germline V and J ends were trimmed by 7 bases and 2 bases, with 16 bases remaining between them. Germline CDR1 SGHRS, CDR2 YFSETQ.

This sequence was found in a man between 18 and 35 years old in good health. The sample comprised naive CD4+ T cells from blood. The chain employs TRBV5-1 and TRBJ2-6; no definite D call. This chain's CDR3 is CASFPGRVPGANVLTF. In nucleotides, the CDR3 is TGCGCCAGCTTCCCTGGAAGGGTCCCTGGGGCCAACGTCCTGACTTTC.